The 5 T cell receptor beta chains reported below all come from one sample, sequenced in a study of T cells in Graves' hyperthyroidism and ophthalmopathy (dated by TCRdb to the late 2010s). Receptor libraries were prepared by multiplex PCR. Sequencing was carried out with an Illumina HiSeq 2000. Amplification of TCR beta CDR3 regions was carried out from RNA transcripts. The first round of RT-PCR for the TCR CDR3 was performed with the HTBI primer set and the Qiagen OneStep RT-PCR kit. Using fastp trimming at Q25 and MiXCR clonotype assembly, TCRdb reanalyzed the public sequencing data and kept in-frame beta chains. CDR3 protein sequences are deduplicated, and each keeps its most common genes and DNA. This sample gives more than 300,000 distinct CDR3 sequences in total; about 18% of them show up just once. Jointly, the top ten make up 30% to 35% of the sample. The sequencing sample was made of blood. Receptors originate from a woman in her 30s with Graves' hyperthyroidism that later progressed to Graves' ophthalmopathy.

This clonotype was recorded at least ten times. The rearrangement links TRBV20-1 to TRBJ2-1; the match to TRBD2 covers 7 bases. Unmatched junction bases numbered 8, after V lost 0 bases and J lost 6 bases. The CDR3 length is 15 residues. Germline V gene lookup returns CDR1 DFQATT and CDR2 SNEGSKA (reference sequence). This CDR3 reads CSARDLAGVVNEQFF. The DNA of the CDR3 is TGCAGTGCTAGAGATCTGGCGGGAGTGGTCAATGAGCAGTTCTTC.

This clonotype was counted only a few times. The CDR3 sequence is CASSLGTGSQPQHF. The CDR3 DNA follows: TGTGCCAGCAGTTTAGGGACAGGGAGTCAGCCCCAGCATTTT. The J gene is TRBJ1-5, the V gene TRBV27; 9 bases are a match to TRBD1. The CDR3 runs 14 residues. CDR1 is MNHEY, CDR2 SMNVEV, per germline (reference sequence). After removal of 2 bases from V and 6 bases from J, the junction contained 2 bases not matched to a gene.

There are many counts of this clonotype. V is TRBV5-1 and J is TRBJ2-1; 11 bases agree with TRBD2. Per germline, CDR1 SGHRS and CDR2 YFSETQ. With 1 base clipped from V and 7 bases from J, the junction kept 13 bases outside the gene matches. The CDR3 length is 18 residues. CDR3: CASSLFSSGLAVLNEQFF. DNA of the CDR3: TGCGCCAGCAGCTTGTTTAGTTCGGGACTAGCGGTCCTGAATGAGCAGTTCTTC.

This clonotype was detected many times. The rearrangement joins TRBV18 to TRBJ2-5; 9 nucleotides line up with TRBD1. V was pared by 5 bases and J by 9 bases, with 7 bases of the junction left unmatched. This CDR3 region has 13 residues. The germline V gene encodes CDR1 KGHSH and CDR2 LQKENI. CDR3: CASSSGQGSAQYF. The CDR3 coding sequence is TGTGCCAGCTCATCCGGACAGGGGAGTGCCCAGTACTTC.

This clonotype was detected only a few times. The V and J genes are TRBV4-1 and TRBJ2-7; 7 bases agree with TRBD1. The V gene end was trimmed by 2 bases and the J gene end by 2 bases; junction bases not matched to a gene: 9. Germline lookup yields CDR1 MGHRA and CDR2 YSYEKL. The CDR3 has 16 residues. The CDR3 spells CASSQSRAGTAYEQYF. The CDR3 DNA sequence: TGCGCCAGCAGCCAAAGCCGCGCTGGGACAGCCTACGAGCAGTACTTC.